The rows below give T cell receptor beta chains drawn from one sample of a study of blood T cell repertoires in COVID-19. TCRdb keeps only in-frame clones here, not all; method: immunoSEQ multiplex PCR. This sample has over 150,000 clones, with approximately 86% found just once. Sequencing was carried out using peripheral blood. These receptors were collected from a man between 45 and 60 years old with active or convalescent COVID-19. The CDR3 runs from the conserved cysteine through the conserved F or W. A D gene is named only where the DNA matches it firmly. Size values are once, few and many counts, or a class for expanded clones, and some rows have none.

CDR3aa: CATSPSGVSGYTF
CDR3nt: TGTGCCACCTCCCCGTCAGGGGTGAGTGGCTACACCTTC
j_gene: TRBJ1-2
d_gene: .
v_gene: TRBV24-1
abundance: .

CDR3aa: CSGRTGGEETQYF
CDR3nt: TGCAGCGGGCGGACAGGGGGCGAAGAGACCCAGTACTTC
j_gene: TRBJ2-5
d_gene: TRBD1
v_gene: TRBV29-1
abundance: .

CDR3aa: CASSLGAGTRNTEAFF
CDR3nt: TGTGCCAGCAGCTTGGGGGCAGGAACCAGGAACACTGAAGCTTTCTTT
j_gene: TRBJ1-1
d_gene: .
v_gene: TRBV5-6
abundance: once

CDR3aa: CASSTRTSGANEQFF
CDR3nt: TGTGCCAGCAGCACACGGACTAGCGGGGCAAATGAGCAGTTCTTC
j_gene: TRBJ2-1
d_gene: TRBD2
v_gene: TRBV7-2
abundance: once

CDR3aa: CASSRKGLGTEAFF
CDR3nt: TGTGCCAGCAGCCGAAAGGGGCTGGGCACTGAAGCTTTCTTT
j_gene: TRBJ1-1
d_gene: .
v_gene: TRBV14
abundance: .

CDR3aa: CASSISLAGPNEQYF
CDR3nt: TGTGCCAGTAGTATCTCACTAGCGGGCCCCAACGAGCAGTACTTC
j_gene: TRBJ2-7
d_gene: TRBD2
v_gene: TRBV19
abundance: once

CDR3aa: CASSYTGGNYEQYF
CDR3nt: TGCGCCAGCAGCTACACAGGGGGCAACTACGAGCAGTACTTC
j_gene: TRBJ2-7
d_gene: TRBD1
v_gene: TRBV5-1
abundance: few

CDR3aa: CASSSLQGHEQFF
CDR3nt: TGTGCCAGCAGCTCCCTCCAGGGCCACGAGCAGTTCTTC
j_gene: TRBJ2-1
d_gene: .
v_gene: TRBV11-2
abundance: few

CDR3aa: CASSPQDYEQYF
CDR3nt: TGTGCCAGCAGCCCACAAGACTACGAGCAGTACTTC
j_gene: TRBJ2-7
d_gene: .
v_gene: TRBV7-9
abundance: .

CDR3aa: CASSEGGGDTEAFF
CDR3nt: TGTGCCAGCAGCGAGGGGGGAGGGGACACTGAAGCTTTCTTT
j_gene: TRBJ1-1
d_gene: .
v_gene: TRBV6-5
abundance: .

CDR3aa: CASAETRLHEQYF
CDR3nt: TGTGCTAGTGCAGAGACCAGGCTACACGAGCAGTACTTC
j_gene: TRBJ2-7
d_gene: .
v_gene: TRBV12-5
abundance: .

CDR3aa: CASSLAYGDTTYGYTF
CDR3nt: TGTGCCAGCAGCTTGGCCTACGGGGACACCACTTATGGCTACACCTTC
j_gene: TRBJ1-2
d_gene: .
v_gene: TRBV5-4
abundance: .

CDR3aa: CASNAYGTHSYEQYF
CDR3nt: TGTGCCTCAAATGCGTATGGGACACACTCCTACGAGCAGTACTTC
j_gene: TRBJ2-7
d_gene: .
v_gene: TRBV30
abundance: .

CDR3aa: CASSLQGKSNQPQHF
CDR3nt: TGTGCCAGCAGTCTTCAGGGCAAAAGCAATCAGCCCCAGCATTTT
j_gene: TRBJ1-5
d_gene: .
v_gene: TRBV6-2/TRBV6-3
abundance: .

CDR3aa: CASSARGIDTEAFF
CDR3nt: TGTGCCAGCAGCGCCAGGGGGATTGACACTGAAGCTTTCTTT
j_gene: TRBJ1-1
d_gene: TRBD1
v_gene: TRBV9
abundance: many

CDR3aa: CASSQGSGWVYEQYF
CDR3nt: TGTGCCAGCAGCCAAGGATCAGGGTGGGTCTACGAGCAGTACTTC
j_gene: TRBJ2-7
d_gene: .
v_gene: TRBV14
abundance: many

CDR3aa: CASSQGGPNYEQYF
CDR3nt: TGTGCCAGCAGCCAGGGTGGGCCGAACTACGAGCAGTACTTC
j_gene: TRBJ2-7
d_gene: .
v_gene: TRBV3-1/TRBV3-2
abundance: .

CDR3aa: CASSLGRNGYTF
CDR3nt: TGTGCCAGCAGTTTAGGGAGAAATGGCTACACCTTC
j_gene: TRBJ1-2
d_gene: .
v_gene: TRBV28
abundance: few

CDR3aa: CATSIEETQYF
CDR3nt: TGTGCCACCAGCATAGAAGAGACCCAGTACTTC
j_gene: TRBJ2-5
d_gene: .
v_gene: TRBV15
abundance: .

CDR3aa: CASSTGTVQGQPQHF
CDR3nt: TGTGCCAGCAGCACAGGGACAGTTCAAGGACAGCCCCAGCATTTT
j_gene: TRBJ1-5
d_gene: TRBD1
v_gene: TRBV7-2
abundance: .

CDR3aa: CASSGTGTGIDSSNQPQHF
CDR3nt: TGCGCCAGCAGTGGGACCGGGACAGGGATCGATAGCAGCAATCAGCCCCAGCATTTT
j_gene: TRBJ1-5
d_gene: TRBD1
v_gene: TRBV10-2
abundance: once

CDR3aa: CASSHAGSNYGYTF
CDR3nt: TGTGCCAGCAGCCACGCAGGAAGCAACTATGGCTACACCTTC
j_gene: TRBJ1-2
d_gene: .
v_gene: TRBV3-1/TRBV3-2
abundance: many

CDR3aa: CASSYSASASSYEQYF
CDR3nt: TGTGCCAGCAGTTACTCTGCTAGCGCGAGCTCCTACGAGCAGTACTTC
j_gene: TRBJ2-7
d_gene: .
v_gene: TRBV6-6
abundance: once

CDR3aa: CASSQERQHLHEKLFF
CDR3nt: TGCGCCAGCAGCCAAGAGAGGCAACACCTACATGAAAAACTGTTTTTT
j_gene: TRBJ1-4
d_gene: .
v_gene: TRBV4-3
abundance: few

CDR3aa: CASSFSGSTDTQYF
CDR3nt: TGTGCCAGCAGTTTCTCGGGTTCCACAGATACGCAGTATTTT
j_gene: TRBJ2-3
d_gene: .
v_gene: TRBV28
abundance: .

CDR3aa: CASSLVVSGKEETQYF
CDR3nt: TGTGCCAGCAGCTTGGTAGTTAGCGGGAAGGAAGAGACCCAGTACTTC
j_gene: TRBJ2-5
d_gene: TRBD2
v_gene: TRBV5-4
abundance: .